This TCR beta chain was identified during a study of blood T cell repertoires in COVID-19. Study details: Specimens from acute and convalescent COVID-19 originated in the United States, Italy and Spain.

Clones were sequenced by immunoSEQ multiplex PCR, and TCRdb holds only the in-frame ones, with some missing. The data show hundreds of thousands of clones, over 80% seen once. Trimming took 2 bases from V and 5 from J, leaving 22 bases between them. This CDR3 is 17 amino acids long. CDR1 is MNHNS, CDR2 SASEGT, per germline. Donors were grouped by their self-reported clinical history. Sequencing was done on a sample of PBMCs or T cells enriched from blood (not recorded which). The V call is TRBV6-1, the J call TRBJ2-7; D is unresolved. The clonotype was recovered from a woman aged 18 to 35 who had recovered from COVID-19. The CDR3 coding sequence is TGTGCCAGCAGTGAAATGGGTTTGGGCAATTCAGTTAACGAGCAGTACTTC. Its translation is CASSEMGLGNSVNEQYF.